Listed below are T cell receptor beta chains from one sample, sequenced in a study of cytomegalovirus exposure and HLA in healthy donors. TCRdb's copy holds only in-frame clones and misses some; the assay was immunoSEQ multiplex PCR. This table holds around 100,000 clones, 73% found once. Sequenced: PBMCs. All receptors come from a man aged 35 to 55 in good health and CMV-seronegative. Both conserved end residues are part of each CDR3. D genes are given only for firm matches. Only part of the rows carry a size: once, few, many, or a class if the clone is expanded.

NA	TRBV5-1	NA	TRBJ1-2	CASSWVGLSYGYTF	TGCGCCAGCAGCTGGGTGGGACTAAGTTATGGCTACACCTTC
NA	TRBV29-1	once	TRBJ1-2	CSVPDYGYTF	TGCAGCGTCCCGGACTATGGCTACACCTTC
NA	TRBV7-2	few	TRBJ2-1	CASSPGSHYNEQFF	TGTGCCAGCAGCCCGGGATCCCACTACAATGAGCAGTTCTTC
NA	TRBV28	NA	TRBJ2-5	CASSLPGHQETQYF	TGTGCCAGCAGCCTACCGGGACATCAAGAGACCCAGTACTTC
NA	TRBV28	NA	TRBJ2-7	CASSFVPGYEQYF	TGTGCCAGCAGTTTTGTCCCAGGCTACGAGCAGTACTTC
NA	TRBV7-2	NA	TRBJ2-7	CASSLGGDEQYF	TGTGCCAGCAGCTTAGGGGGCGACGAGCAGTACTTC
TRBD1	TRBV12-5	NA	TRBJ1-5	CASGLAGQGGNQPQHF	TGTGCTAGTGGTTTGGCCGGACAGGGTGGCAATCAGCCCCAGCATTTT
TRBD2	TRBV10-3	NA	TRBJ2-1	CAISRSSGEVNEQFF	TGTGCCATCAGCCGATCTAGCGGGGAAGTCAATGAGCAGTTCTTC
NA	TRBV7-2	NA	TRBJ1-1	CASSLGPSNTEAFF	TGTGCCAGCAGCTTAGGGCCGTCGAACACTGAAGCTTTCTTT
TRBD1	TRBV4-3	NA	TRBJ1-3	CASSFLTGVSGNTIYF	TGCGCCAGCAGTTTTCTGACAGGGGTCTCTGGAAACACCATATATTTT
NA	TRBV30	NA	TRBJ1-2	CAWSAKRAPRGYGYTF	TGTGCCTGGAGTGCGAAGCGGGCTCCCCGGGGCTATGGCTACACCTTC
NA	TRBV4-2	NA	TRBJ2-7	CASSQDGTHLYEQYF	TGTGCCAGCAGCCAAGACGGGACACACCTCTACGAGCAGTACTTC
TRBD1	TRBV2	NA	TRBJ1-5	CASATGYGNQPQHF	TGTGCCAGCGCGACAGGGTATGGCAATCAGCCCCAGCATTTT
NA	TRBV7-9	NA	TRBJ2-1	CASSLSREQFF	TGTGCCAGCAGCCTTTCCAGGGAGCAGTTCTTC
NA	TRBV15	NA	TRBJ2-3	CATSRGRSGTVDTQYF	TGTGCCACCAGCAGGGGACGTAGCGGCACAGTAGATACGCAGTATTTT
TRBD1	TRBV29-1	few	TRBJ1-4	CSAGQVYSNEKLFF	TGCAGCGCGGGACAGGTATATTCGAATGAAAAACTGTTTTTT
NA	TRBV7-9	NA	TRBJ1-3	CASSLDGLGTIYF	TGTGCCAGCAGCTTAGATGGACTAGGCACCATATATTTT
NA	TRBV10-3	NA	TRBJ2-1	CAAAGSYNEQFF	TGTGCCGCTGCCGGGAGCTACAATGAGCAGTTCTTC
NA	TRBV15	NA	TRBJ2-5	CATSPRALQETQYF	TGTGCCACCAGCCCCCGAGCGCTACAAGAGACCCAGTACTTC
NA	TRBV27	NA	TRBJ2-2	CASSLGTRTGELFF	TGTGCCAGCAGTCTTGGGACTCGCACCGGGGAGCTGTTTTTT
TRBD1	TRBV6-5	NA	TRBJ2-1	CASSRDSYNEQFF	TGTGCCAGCAGTCGGGACAGCTACAATGAGCAGTTCTTC
NA	TRBV2	NA	TRBJ2-5	CASNGGVQETQYF	TGTGCCAGCAACGGAGGAGTGCAAGAGACCCAGTACTTC
NA	TRBV7-2	NA	TRBJ1-5	CASSLGAANQPQHF	TGTGCCAGCAGCTTAGGGGCAGCTAATCAGCCCCAGCATTTT
TRBD1	TRBV5-8	NA	TRBJ1-2	CASSLLVWGTESLLNYGYTF	TGTGCCAGCAGCTTGTTGGTTTGGGGGACAGAGAGTCTCCTTAACTATGGCTACACCTTC
NA	TRBV6-1	once	TRBJ2-7	CASNDPSVHEQYF	TGTGCCAGCAACGATCCCTCGGTCCACGAGCAGTACTTC
TRBD2	TRBV27	few	TRBJ2-2	CASRSSSGAITGELFF	TGTGCCAGCAGATCTTCTAGCGGGGCGATCACCGGGGAGCTGTTTTTT
NA	TRBV7-9	NA	TRBJ1-2	CASSRTAYGYTF	TGTGCCAGCAGCCGGACAGCCTATGGCTACACCTTC
TRBD1	TRBV2	NA	TRBJ1-4	CASSYRGLNEKLFF	TGTGCCAGCAGCTACAGGGGATTGAATGAAAAACTGTTTTTT
TRBD2	TRBV7-8	NA	TRBJ2-2	CASSPLLAGVPNTGELFF	TGTGCCAGCAGCCCTTTACTCGCGGGGGTGCCAAACACCGGGGAGCTGTTTTTT
TRBD1	TRBV9	NA	TRBJ2-1	CASSVDRPGDEQFF	TGTGCCAGCAGCGTGGACAGGCCTGGCGATGAGCAGTTCTTC
NA	TRBV5-1	medium-sized	TRBJ2-7	CASSFAGLPSYEQYF	TGCGCCAGCAGCTTCGCAGGCCTACCCTCCTACGAGCAGTACTTC
NA	TRBV5-3	few	TRBJ1-1	CARSLTDTEAFF	TGTGCCAGAAGCTTGACAGACACTGAAGCTTTCTTT
NA	TRBV6-1	few	TRBJ2-7	CASSESGRSEGYEQYF	TGTGCCAGCAGTGAATCGGGTCGTTCTGAGGGCTACGAGCAGTACTTC
TRBD1	TRBV28	NA	TRBJ2-7	CASSLPGQVRIYEQYF	TGTGCCAGCAGTTTACCCGGACAGGTTAGAATCTACGAGCAGTACTTC
NA	TRBV25-1	NA	TRBJ1-1	CASSVLGSTEAFF	TGTGCCAGCAGTGTTTTAGGGAGCACTGAAGCTTTCTTT
TRBD1	TRBV28	NA	TRBJ2-2	CASSPRTYRGRQNTGELFF	TGTGCCAGCAGTCCTCGGACATACAGGGGGCGGCAGAACACCGGGGAGCTGTTTTTT
TRBD1	TRBV7-7	once	TRBJ2-5	CASSLAGTAQETQYF	TGTGCCAGCAGCTTAGCGGGGACAGCCCAAGAGACCCAGTACTTC
TRBD1	TRBV5-1	NA	TRBJ1-2	CASSRDRDGYTF	TGCGCCAGCAGCCGTGACAGGGATGGCTACACCTTC
TRBD2	TRBV2	few	TRBJ2-7	CASSPSGGSLYEQYF	TGTGCCAGCAGCCCTAGCGGGGGGTCCCTCTACGAGCAGTACTTC
NA	TRBV10-3	few	TRBJ1-5	CAISESKTPTQPQHF	TGTGCCATCAGTGAGTCGAAGACACCCACTCAGCCCCAGCATTTT
NA	TRBV11-3	NA	TRBJ2-5	CASSYPRGRIQETQYF	TGTGCCAGCAGCTACCCCAGGGGGAGGATCCAAGAGACCCAGTACTTC
NA	TRBV9	once	TRBJ1-2	CASSAPRGRGWNYGYTF	TGTGCCAGCAGCGCGCCCAGGGGCCGGGGTTGGAACTATGGCTACACCTTC
NA	TRBV4-2	once	TRBJ2-2	CASSLSEGGPYTGELFF	TGTGCCAGCAGCTTATCCGAGGGGGGGCCTTACACCGGGGAGCTGTTTTTT
TRBD2	TRBV6-1	NA	TRBJ2-1	CASSEGGGIENNEQFF	TGTGCCAGCAGTGAGGGCGGGGGAATCGAAAACAATGAGCAGTTCTTC
NA	TRBV6-6	NA	TRBJ1-6	CASSYVVYNSPLHF	TGTGCCAGCAGTTACGTCGTATATAATTCACCCCTCCACTTT
NA	TRBV6-4	NA	TRBJ2-2	CASSDDGSAGELFF	TGTGCCAGCAGTGACGACGGGTCCGCCGGGGAACTGTTTTTT
NA	TRBV6-6	NA	TRBJ2-7	CASSYSGPGVYEQYF	TGTGCCAGCAGTTACTCCGGGCCGGGGGTGTACGAGCAGTACTTC
TRBD2	TRBV2	many	TRBJ2-3	CASSQKRGGTDTQYF	TGTGCCAGCAGTCAAAAGCGGGGGGGGACAGATACGCAGTATTTT
TRBD1	TRBV6-5	NA	TRBJ1-6	CASSPPGQMNSPLHF	TGTGCCAGCTCTCCTCCGGGACAGATGAATTCACCCCTCCACTTT
NA	TRBV7-2	few	TRBJ1-2	CASSLVQTNYGYTF	TGTGCCAGCAGCTTAGTACAGACTAACTATGGCTACACCTTC
TRBD1	TRBV7-9	few	TRBJ1-2	CSSSPGGSGYTF	TGTTCCAGCAGCCCAGGGGGCAGCGGCTACACCTTC
TRBD1	TRBV5-4	few	TRBJ1-1	CASSWGQGDTEAFF	TGTGCCAGCAGCTGGGGACAGGGGGACACTGAAGCTTTCTTT